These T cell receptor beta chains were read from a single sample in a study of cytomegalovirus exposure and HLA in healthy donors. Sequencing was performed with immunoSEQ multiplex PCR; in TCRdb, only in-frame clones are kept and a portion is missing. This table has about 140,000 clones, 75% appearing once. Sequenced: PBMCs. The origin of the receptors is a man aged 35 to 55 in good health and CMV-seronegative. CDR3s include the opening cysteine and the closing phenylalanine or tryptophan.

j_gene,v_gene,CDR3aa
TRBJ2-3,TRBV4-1,CASSQDRVSSTDTQYF
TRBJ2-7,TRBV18,CASSRTGAYEQYF
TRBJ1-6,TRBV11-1,CASSYGQERPNSPLHF
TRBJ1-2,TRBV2,CASRQGAEGAPRGYTF
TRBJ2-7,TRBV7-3,CAVRTGPTYEQYF
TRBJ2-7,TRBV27,CASRRQGISSSYEQYF
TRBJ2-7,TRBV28,CASSTPGTGSYEQYF
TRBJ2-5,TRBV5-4,CASSSQETQYF
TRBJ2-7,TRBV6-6,CASTAPTAHEQYF
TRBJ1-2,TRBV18,CASSLGTGASGYTF
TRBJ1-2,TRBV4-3,CASSQDRGNYGYTF
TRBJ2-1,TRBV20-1,CSARGGASEFF
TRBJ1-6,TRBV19,CASSYQGPQGSPLHF
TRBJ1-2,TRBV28,CASTEGQGGWYGYTF
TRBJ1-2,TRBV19,CASSESPYGYTF
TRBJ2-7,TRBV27,CASSFPGRGEQYF
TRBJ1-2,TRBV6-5,CASSLPGTGFSGYTF
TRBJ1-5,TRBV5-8,CASSSRIGTENQPQHF
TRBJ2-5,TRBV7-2,CASSLSAGGETQYF
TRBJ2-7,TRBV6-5,CATGQQYEQYF
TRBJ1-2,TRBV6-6,CASSSRDGTNYGYTF
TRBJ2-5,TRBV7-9,CASSLLGTGGETQYF
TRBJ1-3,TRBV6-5,CASREGGGNTIYF
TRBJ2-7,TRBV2,CASSKQGALYEQYF
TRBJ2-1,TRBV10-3,CAISEFPAGASYNEQFF
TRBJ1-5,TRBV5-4,CASSQDRNQPQHF
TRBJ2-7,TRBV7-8,CASGLTNYEQYF
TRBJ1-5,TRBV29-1,CSVVDTGGPQHF
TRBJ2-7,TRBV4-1,CASSLSGTGFDEQYF
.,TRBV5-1,CASTNGGRGYEQYF
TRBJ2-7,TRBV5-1,CASSGLGQGAPLNSYEQYF
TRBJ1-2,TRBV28,CASGEGQGHYGYTF
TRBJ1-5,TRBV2,CASDVGQSNQPQHF
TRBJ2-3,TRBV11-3,CASSQPLAGGFFSTDTQYF
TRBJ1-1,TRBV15,CATSRDRGSPEAFF
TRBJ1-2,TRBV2,CASSDGRGGNFYGYTF
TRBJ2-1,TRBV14,CASSPGQLNEQFF
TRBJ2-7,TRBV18,CASSRDMSYEQYF
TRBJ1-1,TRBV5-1,CASSLEGQGTGTEAFF